These 22 T cell receptor beta chains came from one sample sequenced in a study of type 1 and type 2 diabetes patients. PCR was run on genomic DNA. The TCR beta CDR3 region was amplified using 30 forward and 13 reverse primers. One entry per CDR3 protein results from TCRdb running MiXCR on the multiplex PCR reads. The sample contains approximately 260,000 distinct CDR3 sequences, roughly 44% of which appear only once. Sequencing input: peripheral blood mononuclear cells (PBMCs). The source is a man in his late teens or twenties with type 2 diabetes.

The V gene is TRBV27, the J gene TRBJ1-2; D call uncertain. V lost 2 bases, J lost 2 bases, and 9 bases lay in between. The length of the CDR3 is 14 residues. CDR1 is MNHEY, CDR2 SMNVEV, per germline (reference sequence). DNA for the CDR3: TGTGCCAGCAGTTTACGGGCGGGGAACTATGGCTACACCTTC. As protein: CASSLRAGNYGYTF.

This clonotype was observed a few times. CDR3 sequence reads: CASAPGGDTQYF. CDR3 nucleotide sequence: TGTGCCAGCGCGCCGGGGGGGGATACGCAGTATTTT. The chain has TRBV7-8 and TRBJ2-3; 8 nucleotides agree with TRBD2. The V gene end was trimmed by 8 bases and the J gene end by 6 bases; junction bases not matched to a gene: 4. Per germline, CDR1 SGHVS and CDR2 FQNEAQ. The CDR3 is 12 amino acids.

The table lists this clonotype with a few counts. The rearrangement joins TRBV30 to TRBJ1-5, with D maybe TRBD1 (5 bases). CDR3 length: 13 residues. The V and J ends lost 3 bases and 5 bases respectively, with 11 bases between them. Germline V gives CDR1 GTSNPN, CDR2 SVGIG (reference sequence). CDR3 DNA sequence: TGTGCCTGGAGACCAGGGAGGGATCAGCCCCAGCATTTT. Translated, it gives CAWRPGRDQPQHF.

This chain uses TRBV2 with TRBJ2-5, with 9 bases aligning to TRBD2. The germline V gene encodes CDR1 SNHLY and CDR2 FYNNEI. The CDR3 contains 16 residues. J lost 2 bases, V lost 4 bases, and 8 bases had no gene match. Here the CDR3 reads CASSGPAGGPQETQYF. CDR3 bases: TGTGCCAGCAGTGGACCAGCGGGGGGCCCACAAGAGACCCAGTACTTC. The complete variable domain, with remaining parts taken from reference TRBV2 and TRBJ2-5, reads EPEVTQTPSHQVTQMGQEVILRCVPISNHLYFYWYRQILGQKVEFLVSFYNNEISEKSEIFDDQFSVERPDGSNFTLKIRSTKLEDSAMYFCASSGPAGGPQETQYFGPGTRLLVL.

V is TRBV20-1 and J is TRBJ1-1, with D unresolved. V was clipped by 3 bases and J by 1 base, with 9 bases between them. CDR1 is DFQATT and CDR2 is SNEGSKA in the germline V gene (reference sequence). The CDR3 has 13 residues. The CDR3 region is CSASPDGNTEAFF. In DNA, the CDR3 is TGCAGTGCTAGTCCTGACGGGAACACTGAAGCTTTCTTT.

This clonotype has just one count. The CDR3 DNA sequence: TGCGCCAGCAGCCAAGCGGCGAGCTCCTACAATGAGCAGTTCTTC. Its translation is CASSQAASSYNEQFF. The gene calls are TRBV4-1 and TRBJ2-1; no clear D gene. The CDR3 loop spans 15 amino acids. The V gene lost 1 base and the J gene lost 0 bases, with 7 bases spanning the gap. CDR1 is MGHRA and CDR2 is YSYEKL in the germline V gene.

This chain uses TRBV10-3 with TRBJ1-1, with D hard to call. CDR3 length: 11 amino acids. The V gene lost 4 bases and the J gene lost 11 bases, with 11 bases spanning the gap. Germline V gene lookup returns CDR1 ENHRY and CDR2 SYGVKD. The CDR3 DNA reads TGTGCCATCAGTGGTGGGTTTACGGCTTTCTTT. Translation: CAISGGFTAFF.

The V and J genes are TRBV2 and TRBJ1-6; 9 nucleotides line up with TRBD1. Germline lookup yields CDR1 SNHLY and CDR2 FYNNEI. The ends lost 8 bases at V and 13 bases at J; junction bases unmatched: 18. CDR3 length: 16 residues. CDR3 DNA sequence: TGTGCCAGCCTACAAGGAACCGGGACAGGGCGCCGGCCCCTCCACTTT. Amino acid sequence: CASLQGTGTGRRPLHF.

This chain connects TRBV24-1 to TRBJ1-6; D is uncertain. Germline loops: CDR1 KGHDR, CDR2 SFDVKD. The CDR3 is 13 amino acids. Trimming removed 5 bases at V and 9 bases at J, with 10 bases between. The CDR3 bases are TGTGCCACCAGTGGCGGCAGTGGTTCACCCCTCCACTTT. As protein: CATSGGSGSPLHF.

This clonotype came up a few times. The J gene is TRBJ2-7, the V gene TRBV6-2 or TRBV6-3; perhaps TRBD2 as D (5 bases). CDR3 length: 12 amino acids. Trimming cost V 6 bases and J 1 base, with 7 bases left between them. The germline gives CDR1 MNHEY, CDR2 SVGEGT. The DNA of the CDR3 is TGTGCCAGCAGATCGGGATCCTACGAGCAGTACTTC. Its translation: CASRSGSYEQYF.

This clonotype appeared a single time. It may be a read error: a sequence one base away is much more abundant. The chain recombines TRBV10-3 with TRBJ1-2, with 10 bases that match TRBD1. Germline CDR1 is ENHRY and CDR2 is SYGVKD. Trimming cost V 11 bases and J 5 bases; bases outside gene matches: 5. This CDR3 contains 12 residues. The CDR3 region has the DNA TGTGCCGCTAGGGGACAGGGGTATGGCTACACCTTC. It codes for CAARGQGYGYTF.

J is TRBJ2-3 and V is TRBV4-1; TRBD2 matches at 8 bases. V gave up 0 bases and J gave up 2 bases; unmatched junction bases: 7. The length of the CDR3 is 17 residues. Germline V CDR1 and CDR2: MGHRA, YSYEKL. The CDR3 nucleotides read TGCGCCAGCAGCCAAGATACTAGCGGACCTCCCACAGATACGCAGTATTTT. It translates to CASSQDTSGPPTDTQYF.

The rearrangement joins TRBV20-1 to TRBJ2-7; D possibly corresponds to TRBD1 (6 bases). V was clipped by 4 bases and J by 6 bases, with 10 bases between them. The CDR3 loop spans 11 amino acids. In germline, CDR1 is DFQATT, CDR2 SNEGSKA (reference sequence). The CDR3 region is CSATKDSEQYF. CDR3 nucleotide sequence: TGCAGTGCTACCAAGGACAGCGAGCAGTACTTC.

This clonotype occurred a few times. V usage is TRBV6-5 and J usage is TRBJ1-6, with D unclear. In germline, CDR1 is MNHEY, CDR2 SVGAGI. The length of the CDR3 is 17 residues. Trimming cost V 2 bases and J 5 bases, with 16 bases left between them. CDR3 loop: CASSYGAYSRDNSPLHF. In DNA, the CDR3 is TGTGCCAGCAGTTACGGCGCATACAGTAGAGATAATTCACCCCTCCACTTT.

The chain uses TRBV7-3 and TRBJ2-1; D may correspond to TRBD1 or TRBD2 (5 bases each). CDR3 size: 15 residues. The V end was cut by 1 base, the J end by 5 bases, with 12 bases between. Germline V gene sequence: CDR1 SGHTA, CDR2 FQGTGA. CDR3 loop: CASSLRWGINNEQFF. The DNA for the CDR3 is TGTGCCAGCAGCTTAAGGTGGGGGATCAACAATGAGCAGTTCTTC.

This clonotype has at least ten counts. The rearrangement links TRBV15 to TRBJ1-4; 9 positions agree with TRBD1. The CDR3 totals 14 residues. J gave up 7 bases and V 10 bases, and 10 bases lay outside the gene matches. Per germline, CDR1 LNHNV and CDR2 YYDKDF (reference sequence). Here the CDR3 reads CAISPGQGREKLFF. The CDR3 DNA sequence: TGTGCCATCAGTCCGGGACAGGGTCGTGAAAAACTGTTTTTT.

The CDR3 coding sequence is TGTGCCAGCATGAAAGGATGGGGCACAGATACGCAGTATTTT. Translation gives CASMKGWGTDTQYF. V and J are TRBV28 and TRBJ2-3; no reliable D call. The CDR3 spans 14 residues. V was clipped by 7 bases and J by 1 base, with 12 bases between them. Germline CDR1 reads MDHEN; CDR2 reads SYDVKM.

The V and J genes are TRBV15 and TRBJ2-1, with 8 bases matching TRBD2. The V gene end was trimmed by 3 bases and the J gene end by 8 bases; junction bases not matched to a gene: 12. CDR1 LNHNV and CDR2 YYDKDF come from the germline V gene (reference sequence). The CDR3 contains 16 residues. This CDR3 reads CATSSSSGLPYDEQFF. The DNA for the CDR3 is TGTGCCACCAGCAGCTCTAGCGGGCTACCTTACGATGAGCAGTTCTTC.

The V call is TRBV5-1, the J call TRBJ2-7; D may be TRBD1 (5 bases). The tail of the sequence fits TRBJ1-2 better, so the J call may be wrong. The CDR3 length is 13 residues. Germline V CDR1 and CDR2: SGHRS, YFSETQ. CDR3 bases: TGCGCCAACCTATTTCTTCAGGGTGACGGCTACACCTTC. Amino acid sequence: CANLFLQGDGYTF.

The J gene is TRBJ2-1, the V gene TRBV28, with D uncertain. The CDR3 is 16 residues long. Trimming cost V 8 bases and J 0 bases, with 17 bases left between them. Germline V gives CDR1 MDHEN, CDR2 SYDVKM. The chain's CDR3 is CASQGLDGPSYNEQFF. Here the CDR3 DNA reads TGTGCCAGCCAAGGATTAGACGGCCCCTCCTACAATGAGCAGTTCTTC.

This chain links TRBV28 with TRBJ2-7; D not resolved. CDR3 size: 13 residues. V lost 3 bases, J lost 2 bases, and 8 bases lay in between. Germline V gene data show CDR1 as MDHEN and CDR2 as SYDVKM. The CDR3 loop reads CASSFLRPYEQYF. The CDR3 DNA sequence: TGTGCCAGCAGTTTCCTCAGACCCTACGAGCAGTACTTC.

This clonotype appeared a few times. The rearrangement joins TRBV10-1 to TRBJ2-1, with D uncertain. Germline V CDR1 and CDR2: WNHNN, SYGVQD (reference sequence). The V end was cut by 1 base, the J end by 5 bases, with 3 bases between. The CDR3 contains 12 residues. In nucleotides, the CDR3 is TGCGCCAGCAGTGAGTTCAACAATGAGCAGTTCTTC. Protein product: CASSEFNNEQFF.